The 17 T cell receptor beta chains presented below share a single source sample, sequenced in a study of Ad26.COV2.S vaccination and SARS-CoV-2 variants (dated by TCRdb to about 2021). The sample's treatment or condition label is to be understood as: 15 to 20 received Ad26.COV2.S at low or high dose, single or two shots; 5 received placebo; per-sample allocation not given. Repertoires of vaccine and placebo recipients were sequenced from samples taken on day 63 after the first injection. Library construction relied on the immunoSEQ multiplex PCR assay. TCRdb's version of the immuneACCESS table is confined to in-frame rearrangements and falls short of the full clone set. An unresolved V gene accounts for under half of the shortfall where checked; the remainder is of unknown origin. The sample yields fewer than 400,000 clones; about 89% were counted once. About 2% of the sample comes from the top ten.

The sample was peripheral blood, taken in a trial of Ad26.COV2.S vaccine versus placebo. These TCRs come from a person between 18 and 60 years old who received the Ad26.COV2.S COVID-19 vaccine or a placebo.

The V gene is TRBV18, the J gene TRBJ2-1; TRBD2 aligns across 13 bases. The length of the CDR3 is 17 residues. The V segment lost 3 bases and the J segment 10 bases; nucleotides outside the gene matches: 12. CDR1 KGHSH and CDR2 LQKENI come from the germline V gene. The CDR3 DNA follows: TGTGCCAGCTCACCCGTAGCCCCACTACTAGCGGGAGGGGAGCAGTTCTTC. It translates to CASSPVAPLLAGGEQFF.

This clone was observed a handful of times. The V and J genes are TRBV27 and TRBJ2-1, with TRBD1 matching 7 bases. The V segment lost 9 bases and the J segment 9 bases; nucleotides outside the gene matches: 14. The length of the CDR3 is 14 residues. CDR1 and CDR2 from the germline V gene are MNHEY and SMNVEV (reference sequence). For the CDR3, the DNA is TGTGCCAGTGCCGCCGGACAGGCTAAGAGTGAGCAGTTCTTC. It specifies CASAAGQAKSEQFF.

In this sample, this clone turned up once. This chain uses TRBV6-5 with TRBJ1-2, with 8 bases lining up with TRBD1. CDR3 length equals 16 residues. The V segment lost 4 bases and the J segment 4 bases; nucleotides outside the gene matches: 11. Looked up from germline, CDR1 is MNHEY and CDR2 is SVGAGI. This CDR3 reads CASSSLGGQGAYGYTF. The DNA of the CDR3 is TGTGCCAGCAGTTCCCTAGGTGGACAGGGCGCCTATGGCTACACCTTC.

Only a few counts were recorded for this clone. The rearrangement links TRBV5-1 to TRBJ2-7; D is perhaps TRBD1 (6 bases). Germline V CDR1 and CDR2: SGHRS, YFSETQ. This CDR3 comprises 14 residues. With 0 bases removed from V and 6 bases from J, the gap between germline ends came to 13 bases. CDR3 region: CASSLGRTDGEQYF. The CDR3 DNA reads TGCGCCAGCAGCTTGGGGCGGACAGATGGCGAGCAGTACTTC.

CDR3 sequence: CASSWTSGEQYF. CDR3 nucleotide sequence: TGTGCCAGCAGTTGGACTAGCGGGGAGCAGTACTTC. The gene calls are TRBV12-3 or TRBV12-4 and TRBJ2-7, with 11 bases lining up with TRBD2. V lost 4 bases and J lost 7; bases outside the gene matches: 0. The length of the CDR3 is 12 residues.

The chain recombines TRBV19 with TRBJ1-5; 7 positions match TRBD1. The germline CDR1 and CDR2 sequences are LNHDA and SQIVND (reference sequence). After removal of 1 base from V and 4 bases from J, the junction contained 7 bases not matched to a gene. This CDR3 comprises 16 residues. In DNA, the CDR3 is TGTGCCAGTAGTATAGCGACAGGGTTAGGAAATCAGCCCCAGCATTTT. Translation gives CASSIATGLGNQPQHF.

This rearrangement joins TRBV4-3 to TRBJ2-2, with no clear D. CDR3 size: 16 residues. V was trimmed by 4 bases and J by 0 bases, leaving 12 bases between them. Per the germline V gene, CDR1 is LGHNA and CDR2 is YSLEER. The CDR3: CASSPDPRANTGELFF. The DNA of the CDR3 is TGCGCCAGCAGCCCCGACCCCCGGGCGAACACCGGGGAGCTGTTTTTT.

This rearrangement joins TRBV12-3 or TRBV12-4 to TRBJ1-1; unclear D gene. The V end lost 6 bases, the J end lost 5 bases, and 13 bases lay between the germline ends. This CDR3 has 13 amino acids. The CDR3 here is CASSAVVLTEAFF. The CDR3 nucleotides are TGTGCCAGCAGCGCCGTGGTGCTTACTGAAGCTTTCTTT.

The V gene is TRBV15, the J gene TRBJ2-5, with D tentatively TRBD1 (5 bases). In germline, CDR1 is LNHNV, CDR2 YYDKDF (reference sequence). The CDR3 covers 14 residues. V gave up 5 bases and J gave up 1 base, with 11 bases separating them. CDR3 sequence (DNA): TGTGCCACCAGCGAAACACAGGTCCAAGAGACCCAGTACTTC. Translated, it gives CATSETQVQETQYF.

This clone was counted only a few times. V and J are TRBV4-1 and TRBJ2-7; 7 nucleotides line up with TRBD1. J gave up 3 bases and V 0 bases, and 5 bases lay outside the gene matches. The CDR3 extends over 15 amino acids. Germline CDR1 is MGHRA and CDR2 is YSYEKL. The CDR3 reads CASSQDRDSYYEQYF. Here the CDR3 DNA reads TGCGCCAGCAGCCAAGACCGGGACAGCTACTACGAGCAGTACTTC.

V and J are TRBV7-2 and TRBJ1-5; TRBD1 is a possible D gene (6 bases). Germline assignment: CDR1 SGHTA and CDR2 FQGNSA. V was cut by 4 bases and J by 2 bases, with 18 bases left in between. CDR3 length: 17 amino acids. The CDR3 loop reads CASSSNWGGWGNQPQHF. Written as DNA, the CDR3 is TGTGCCAGCAGCTCAAATTGGGGGGGCTGGGGCAATCAGCCCCAGCATTTT.

The chain employs TRBV2 and TRBJ1-1, with 7 bases lining up with TRBD1. Germline CDR1 is SNHLY and CDR2 is FYNNEI. The length of the CDR3 is 13 residues. V shed 7 bases and J 9 bases; nucleotides not matched to a gene: 11. The CDR3: CASTRQGAEKAFF. DNA of the CDR3: TGTGCCAGCACCCGACAGGGCGCCGAGAAAGCTTTCTTT.

The chain joins TRBV3-1 (or the pseudogene TRBV3-2) to TRBJ2-1; 10 nucleotides agree with TRBD2. V shed 6 bases, J shed 9 bases, and the junction held 14 bases outside the gene matches. Germline V gene data show CDR1 as LGHDT and CDR2 as YNNKEL (reference sequence). The CDR3 length is 16 residues. DNA for the CDR3: TGTGCCAGCAGTCCTCGTATAGGACTAGCGGTCGGTGAGCAGTTCTTC. This gives the protein CASSPRIGLAVGEQFF.

The chain recombines TRBV28 with TRBJ2-7; the D is unclear. The CDR3 is 11 amino acids. Trimming shortened V by 8 bases and J by 5 bases, and 10 bases separated the two germline ends. The germline V gene encodes CDR1 MDHEN and CDR2 SYDVKM. In nucleotides, the CDR3 is TGTGCCAGCGGGGTCTGGGACGAGCAGTACTTC. Amino acids: CASGVWDEQYF.

The rearrangement joins TRBV27 to TRBJ1-1; D gene ambiguous. This CDR3 is 12 amino acids long. Looked up from germline, CDR1 is MNHEY and CDR2 is SMNVEV (reference sequence). V was clipped by 5 bases and J by 1 base, with 5 bases between them. Written as DNA, the CDR3 is TGTGCCAGCAGTAACGGGAACACTGAAGCTTTCTTT. Protein product: CASSNGNTEAFF.

Written as DNA, the CDR3 is TGTGCCAGCAGTGGCGGGACGGCTAACTATGGCTACACCTTC. Translated, it gives CASSGGTANYGYTF. The rearrangement joins TRBV6-2 or TRBV6-3 to TRBJ1-2, with D maybe TRBD1 (5 bases). The CDR3 covers 14 residues. Per germline, CDR1 MNHEY and CDR2 SVGEGT. Trimming pared 5 bases from V and 0 bases from J, leaving 10 bases between.

The gene calls are TRBV19 and TRBJ2-3, with D maybe TRBD2 (6 bases). V dropped 1 base and J dropped 1 base, with 9 bases sitting between them. Germline CDR1 is LNHDA and CDR2 is SQIVND (reference sequence). The CDR3 totals 15 residues. DNA of the CDR3: TGTGCCAGTAGTATAGCGGGAGTTGGCACAGATACGCAGTATTTT. Its translation is CASSIAGVGTDTQYF.